Listed below are T cell receptor beta chains from one sample, sequenced in a study of T-cell memory formation after mild COVID-19. MiXCR was run by TCRdb on the 5' RACE reads, yielding one entry per CDR3 protein. The sample yields about 400,000 distinct CDR3 sequences, about a sixth seen once. Sample: PBMCs or a T cell subset sorted from them (not recorded which). The receptors stem from a man in his late teens or twenties who had mild COVID-19 (a few samples of this study predate the infection). Cell type and time point are not known. The CDR3 runs from the conserved cysteine through the conserved F or W. The order of the fields is V gene, clone size, D gene, J gene, CDR3 DNA, CDR3 protein. The D gene is left open where the match is weak. Expanded clones are given a class, and other clones once, few, many or no size at all.

TRBV2	NA	NA	TRBJ2-2	TGTGCCAGCAGTGAGAGACAGGCCCAAAACACCGGGGAGCTGTTTTTT	CASSERQAQNTGELFF
TRBV20-1	NA	TRBD1	TRBJ1-5	TGCAGTGCAAGACAGGGGCCGAATCAGCCCCAGCATTTT	CSARQGPNQPQHF
TRBV29-1	NA	NA	TRBJ2-5	TGCAGCGTTGCAGGGGCCGTGTACCAAGAGACCCAGTACTTC	CSVAGAVYQETQYF
TRBV12-3/TRBV12-4	NA	NA	TRBJ1-1	TGTGCCAGCAGTCGGGGGCCAGACAGGTCCAAGACTGAAGCTTTCTTT	CASSRGPDRSKTEAFF
TRBV5-4	few	NA	TRBJ2-7	TGTGCCAGCAGCCAAGGGTCTACAACCCCGGGCGAGCAGTACTTC	CASSQGSTTPGEQYF
TRBV7-2	NA	TRBD1	TRBJ1-5	TGTGCCAGCAGCGGTGGACAGGTGTGGCAGCCCCAGCATTTT	CASSGGQVWQPQHF
TRBV29-1	few	TRBD2	TRBJ2-7	TGCAGCGTTGACTTGGGGAGGGTCCCTTCCTACGAGCAGTACTTC	CSVDLGRVPSYEQYF
TRBV23-1	few	NA	TRBJ1-1	TGCGCCAGCAGTCCTTCGGGCCTCCCCTCGAAGGAATTT	CASSPSGLPSKEF
TRBV19	few	TRBD1	TRBJ1-6	TGTGCCAGTAGTACGACAGGGGACAATTCACCCCTCCACTTT	CASSTTGDNSPLHF
TRBV3-1	few	TRBD2	TRBJ2-1	TGTGCCAGCAGCTGGGCGGGGGGGTACAATGAGCAGTTCTTC	CASSWAGGYNEQFF
TRBV10-3	few	NA	TRBJ1-5	TGTGCCATCAGTGTGGGGGAATTTAGCAATCAGCCCCAGCATTTT	CAISVGEFSNQPQHF
TRBV29-1	few	NA	TRBJ2-7	TGCAGCGCTGTTGCCGAACAGGGATACGAGCAGTACTTC	CSAVAEQGYEQYF
TRBV5-4	few	TRBD2	TRBJ2-5	TGTGCCAGCAGCTTCGCGGGACTAACAGAGACCCAGTACTTC	CASSFAGLTETQYF
TRBV5-5	NA	TRBD1	TRBJ1-1	TGTGCCAGCAGCTTGGTCAACAGGGGAAGGGACACTGAAGCTTTCTTT	CASSLVNRGRDTEAFF
TRBV29-1	NA	NA	TRBJ1-2	TGCAGCGTTGTGGATAACTATGGCTACACCTTC	CSVVDNYGYTF
TRBV20-1	many	NA	TRBJ1-1	TGCAGTGCTAGAGAGGGGCCTAACACTGAAGCTTTCTTT	CSAREGPNTEAFF
TRBV10-1	NA	NA	TRBJ1-5	TGCGCCAGCAGTGAGTCGTACCAGAAGGGTCAGCCCCAGCATTTT	CASSESYQKGQPQHF
TRBV7-8	few	NA	TRBJ2-4	TGTGCCAGCAGTTCAGTAGGGGGTGCCAAAAACATTCAGTACTTC	CASSSVGGAKNIQYF
TRBV4-1	NA	TRBD1	TRBJ1-1	TGCGCCAGCAGCCAAGGATGGACAGGGCTTGAAGCTTTCTTT	CASSQGWTGLEAFF
TRBV7-3	few	TRBD2	TRBJ2-5	TGTGCCAGCAGCTTCTCTAGCGGGGTTAAAGAGACCCAGTACTTC	CASSFSSGVKETQYF
TRBV20-1	NA	NA	TRBJ2-7	TGCAGTGGGGCGCAAGGGTCCCACGAGCAGTACTTC	CSGAQGSHEQYF
TRBV28	NA	NA	TRBJ1-5	TGTGCCAGCAGTTTACTGTCACGCAATCAGCCCCAGCATTTT	CASSLLSRNQPQHF
TRBV20-1	few	TRBD1	TRBJ2-3	TGCAGTGCTAGAGGCGACAGGGGTTGGGTTGGGCTCAGCACAGATACGCAGTATTTT	CSARGDRGWVGLSTDTQYF
TRBV20-1	NA	TRBD1	TRBJ1-2	TGCAGTGCTGACATGGGAGGACAGGGGATGGATGGCTACACCTTC	CSADMGGQGMDGYTF
TRBV20-1	few	NA	TRBJ2-5	TGCAGTGCTAGCTCGGGGGAAGGTGATGAGACCCAGTACTTC	CSASSGEGDETQYF
TRBV29-1	NA	NA	TRBJ2-1	TGCAGCGTTGAAGAAATGCTTGTAGGGCCTGAGCAGTTCTTC	CSVEEMLVGPEQFF
TRBV4-3	few	TRBD2	TRBJ2-7	TGCGCCAGCAGCCAGGCCCCTTCGGGAGCGGGACGCTACGAGCAGTACTTC	CASSQAPSGAGRYEQYF
TRBV28	NA	NA	TRBJ1-5	TGTGCCAGCAGTCCTACGTCGGACTATCAGCCCCAGCATTTT	CASSPTSDYQPQHF
TRBV28	NA	NA	TRBJ2-4	TGTGCCACCAGGGGGGGCTCCTCTGTTGTGGACATTCAGTACTTC	CATRGGSSVVDIQYF
TRBV6-6	few	NA	TRBJ2-1	TGTGCCAGTATGATGGGGCATGAGCAGTTCTTC	CASMMGHEQFF
TRBV20-1	few	TRBD2	TRBJ2-2	TGCAGTGCAACGGGGGGGTACACCGGGGAGCTGTTTTTT	CSATGGYTGELFF
TRBV12-3/TRBV12-4	few	TRBD2	TRBJ2-5	TGTGCCAGCAGTTTGGGACTAGCCCCCAACCAAGAGACCCAGTACTTC	CASSLGLAPNQETQYF